This TCR beta chain was found in a study of T cell repertoires in cytomegalovirus infection. Study-level information: HLA-B-restricted CMV epitopes that are well studied, plus recently identified HLA-C-restricted ones, were used by the study. Study conclusions and caveats: What dominated the ex vivo response were HLA-C-restricted CMV-specific TCR beta clonotypes.

As concerns this clonotype: Antigen specificity is unknown.

The germline CDR1 and CDR2 sequences are SEHNR and FQNEAQ (reference sequence). V was trimmed by 6 bases and J by 4 bases, leaving 18 bases between them. CDR3 length: 15 amino acids. MiXCR was run by TCRdb on the reads, yielding one entry per CDR3 protein. Among 800,000 to 950,000 distinct CDR3 sequences listed, about 31% were seen once. This receptor was identified in a human donor in good health (CMV status not recorded). Some clones in this sample may be carry-over from other donors' samples. The material sequenced was cultured CD8+ T cells from PBMCs, taken from culture after CMV antigen stimulation. The J gene is TRBJ2-5, the V gene TRBV7-9, with a tentative D call TRBD1 (5 bases). The CDR3 reads CASRTPRLGAETQYF. CDR3 in DNA: TGTGCCAGCAGAACCCCCCGACTTGGGGCAGAGACCCAGTACTTC. Drawing the rest from reference TRBV7-9 and TRBJ2-5, the complete variable domain is DTGVSQNPRHKITKRGQNVTFRCDPISEHNRLYWYRQTLGQGPEFLTYFQNEAQLEKSRLLSDRFSAERPKGSFSTLEIQRTEQGDSAMYLCASRTPRLGAETQYFGPGTRLLVL.